One sample yielded the 9 T cell receptor beta chains listed below, sequenced in a study of T-cell reconstitution after alpha-beta-depleted transplantation in children. Preparation of the TCRbeta library was carried out with unique molecular identifiers. TCRdb re-called the PCR reads through MiXCR, storing one row per CDR3 protein. This sample has hundreds of thousands of distinct CDR3 sequences, with approximately 13% found just once. The sequenced sample was PBMCs from the stem cell graft donor, obtained from the stem cell graft. All receptors derive from a human donor who donated a stem cell graft to a child with combined immunodeficiency.

The chain links TRBV6-1 to TRBJ1-6; D is possibly TRBD1 (6 bases). The CDR3 consists of 14 residues. V lost 6 bases and J 10 bases, leaving 16 bases between the germline ends. Germline CDR1 reads MNHNS; CDR2 reads SASEGT. CDR3: CASSLYREDSPLHF. The CDR3 bases are TGTGCCAGCAGCCTATACAGGGAGGACTCACCCCTCCACTTT.

The chain uses TRBV27 and TRBJ1-4; 9 bases line up with TRBD1. Germline CDR1 is MNHEY and CDR2 is SMNVEV (reference sequence). V lost 5 bases, J lost 6 bases, and 13 bases stayed unmatched. The CDR3 is 17 amino acids. The CDR3 coding sequence is TGTGCCAGCAGTCTAGGGAGTAGGGGACAGGGCCATGAAAAACTGTTTTTT. It codes for CASSLGSRGQGHEKLFF.

In this sample, this clonotype turned up many times. The chain is built from TRBV5-8 and TRBJ2-1; D is ambiguous. The CDR3 extends over 14 amino acids. Germline values: CDR1 SGHTS, CDR2 YDEGEE. Trimming removed 0 bases at V and 4 bases at J, with 8 bases between. As DNA, the CDR3 is TGTGCCAGCAGCTTGGGCAGGAATTACAATGAGCAGTTCTTC. Residues: CASSLGRNYNEQFF.

This clonotype was seen many times. This sequence joins TRBV12-3 or TRBV12-4 and TRBJ2-1, with TRBD2 identical over 10 bases. The junction had 5 bases not matched to a gene; V was cut back by 2 bases and J by 10 bases. The CDR3 runs 14 residues. CDR3 amino acids: CASSLLAGAGEQFF. The DNA for the CDR3 is TGTGCCAGCAGTTTACTAGCGGGAGCGGGGGAGCAGTTCTTC.

The rearrangement joins TRBV24-1 to TRBJ2-7; weak D call: TRBD1 (5 bases). CDR1 KGHDR and CDR2 SFDVKD come from the germline V gene. The V and J ends lost 2 bases and 0 bases respectively, with 13 bases between them. The CDR3 has 16 residues. Written as DNA, the CDR3 is TGTGCCACCAGTGATTCCGACAGTTTTAGCTCCTACGAGCAGTACTTC. Translation gives CATSDSDSFSSYEQYF.

In this sample, this clonotype turned up many times. V gene TRBV9 combines with J gene TRBJ2-1, with D possibly called TRBD1 or TRBD2 (5 bases each). V shed 4 bases and J shed 5 bases, with 13 bases lying between them. This CDR3 has 14 amino acids. Per germline, CDR1 SGDLS and CDR2 YYNGEE. The CDR3 DNA reads as TGTGCCAGCAGCTCGAGGGGAACGGACAATGAGCAGTTCTTC. Translating gives CASSSRGTDNEQFF.

Many counts were recorded for this clonotype. CDR3 nucleotide sequence: TGTGCCAGCACACGGCAGAGTTGGTACCAAGAGACCCAGTACTTC. It codes for CASTRQSWYQETQYF. V is TRBV7-2 and J is TRBJ2-5, with unresolved D. This CDR3 is 15 amino acids long. V lost 7 bases to trimming and J lost 0 bases, with 15 bases between them. Germline V gene lookup returns CDR1 SGHTA and CDR2 FQGNSA.

This clonotype was picked up a small number of times. This chain connects TRBV3-1 to TRBJ2-7; perhaps TRBD2 as D (6 bases). Trimming shortened V by 1 base and J by 2 bases, and 15 bases separated the two germline ends. This CDR3 contains 16 residues. Germline V gene sequence: CDR1 LGHDT, CDR2 YNNKEL (reference sequence). This chain's CDR3 is CASSQGLARRTYEQYF. The CDR3 bases are TGTGCCAGCAGCCAAGGCCTAGCGCGAAGAACCTACGAGCAGTACTTC.

For this clonotype: This could be a read error, since a much larger clone is one nucleotide away. The chain employs TRBV7-9 and TRBJ1-3; TRBD1 is a possible D gene (5 bases). The CDR3 totals 16 residues. CDR1 is SEHNR and CDR2 is FQNEAQ in the germline V gene (reference sequence). The CDR3: CASSLAYKGRGNTVYF. CDR3 bases: TGTGCCAGCAGCTTAGCGTATAAGGGGCGAGGAAACACCGTATATTTT.